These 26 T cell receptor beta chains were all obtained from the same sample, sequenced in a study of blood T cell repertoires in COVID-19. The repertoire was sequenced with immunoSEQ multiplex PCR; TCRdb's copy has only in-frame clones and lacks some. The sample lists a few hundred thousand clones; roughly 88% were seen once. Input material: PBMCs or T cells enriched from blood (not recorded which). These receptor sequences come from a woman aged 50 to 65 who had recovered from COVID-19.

The CDR3 DNA sequence: TGTGCCAGCAGCGTAGAACCGGGGGCCTACGAGCAGTACTTC. Protein product: CASSVEPGAYEQYF. The chain is built from TRBV9 and TRBJ2-7; D possibly corresponds to TRBD2 (6 bases). In germline, CDR1 is SGDLS, CDR2 YYNGEE. Trimming took 0 bases from V and 2 from J, leaving 9 bases between them. The CDR3 covers 14 residues.

For the CDR3, the DNA is TGTGCCAGCAGTTTGTTCTGGGGCTTCACTGGAAACACCATATATTTT. This encodes CASSLFWGFTGNTIYF. The rearrangement uses TRBV28 and TRBJ1-3; possibly TRBD1 for D (5 bases). V was trimmed by 3 bases and J by 2 bases, leaving 14 bases between them. This CDR3 is 16 amino acids long. Germline values: CDR1 MDHEN, CDR2 SYDVKM.

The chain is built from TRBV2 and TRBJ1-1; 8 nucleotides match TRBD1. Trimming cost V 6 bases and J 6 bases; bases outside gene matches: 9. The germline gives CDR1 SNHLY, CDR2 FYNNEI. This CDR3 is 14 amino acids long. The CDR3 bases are TGTGCCAGCAGCTTAGACAGGGGAAAGGCTGAAGCTTTCTTT. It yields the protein CASSLDRGKAEAFF.

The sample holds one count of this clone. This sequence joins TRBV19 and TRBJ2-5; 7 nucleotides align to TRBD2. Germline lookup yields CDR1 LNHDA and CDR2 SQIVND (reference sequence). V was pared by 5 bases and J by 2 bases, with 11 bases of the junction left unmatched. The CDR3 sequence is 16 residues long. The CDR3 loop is CASSATGGWRQETQYF. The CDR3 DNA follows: TGTGCCAGTAGTGCGACCGGGGGGTGGCGTCAAGAGACCCAGTACTTC.

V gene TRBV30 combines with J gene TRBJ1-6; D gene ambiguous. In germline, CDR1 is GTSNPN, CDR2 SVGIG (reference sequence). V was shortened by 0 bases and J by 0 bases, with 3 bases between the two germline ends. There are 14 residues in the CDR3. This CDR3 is CAWSVFSYNSPLHF. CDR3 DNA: TGTGCCTGGAGTGTCTTCTCCTATAATTCACCCCTCCACTTT.

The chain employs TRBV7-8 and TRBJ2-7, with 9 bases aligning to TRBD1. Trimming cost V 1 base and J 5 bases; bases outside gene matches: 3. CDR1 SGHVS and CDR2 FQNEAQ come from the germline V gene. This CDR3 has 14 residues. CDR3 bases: TGTGCCAGCAGCTTAGGTGGGACAGGGAACGAGCAGTACTTC. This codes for CASSLGGTGNEQYF.

CDR3 DNA sequence: TGTGCCAGTAGTATATTTGGGGGCAACACCATATATTTT. It specifies CASSIFGGNTIYF. The J gene is TRBJ1-3, the V gene TRBV19, with D perhaps matching TRBD1 (6 bases). CDR3 length: 13 amino acids. Germline assignment: CDR1 LNHDA and CDR2 SQIVND (reference sequence). The V gene lost 2 bases and the J gene lost 7 bases, with 9 bases spanning the gap.

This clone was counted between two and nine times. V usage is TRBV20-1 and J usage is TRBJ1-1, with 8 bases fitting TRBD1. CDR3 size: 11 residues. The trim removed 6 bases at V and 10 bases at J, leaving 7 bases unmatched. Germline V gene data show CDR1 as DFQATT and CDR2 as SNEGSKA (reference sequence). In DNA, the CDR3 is TGCAGTGCGACGACAGGGGCAGTAGCTTTCTTT. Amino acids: CSATTGAVAFF.

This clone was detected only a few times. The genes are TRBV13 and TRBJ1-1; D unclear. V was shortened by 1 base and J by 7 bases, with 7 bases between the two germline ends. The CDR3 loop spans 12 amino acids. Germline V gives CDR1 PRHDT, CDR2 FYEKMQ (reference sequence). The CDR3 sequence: CASSLVADEAFF. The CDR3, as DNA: TGTGCCAGCAGCTTAGTGGCAGATGAAGCTTTCTTT.

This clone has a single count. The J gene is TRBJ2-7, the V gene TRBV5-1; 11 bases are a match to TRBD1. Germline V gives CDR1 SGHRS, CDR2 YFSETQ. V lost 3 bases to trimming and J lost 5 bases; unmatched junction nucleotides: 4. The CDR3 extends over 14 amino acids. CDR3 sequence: CASSSGQGEHEQYF. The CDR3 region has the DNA TGCGCCAGCAGCTCGGGACAGGGGGAACACGAGCAGTACTTC. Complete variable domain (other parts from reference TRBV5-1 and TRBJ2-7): KAGVTQTPRYLIKTRGQQVTLSCSPISGHRSVSWYQQTPGQGLQFLFEYFSETQRNKGNFPGRFSGRQFSNSRSEMNVSTLELGDSALYLCASSSGQGEHEQYFGPGTRLTVT.

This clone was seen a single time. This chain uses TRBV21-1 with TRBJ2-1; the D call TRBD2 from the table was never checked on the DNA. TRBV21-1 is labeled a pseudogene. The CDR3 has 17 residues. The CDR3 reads CASSPPTPSGSSHEQFF. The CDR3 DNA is TGTGCCAGCAGCCCCCCAACCCCTAGCGGGAGTAGCCATGAGCAGTTCTTC.

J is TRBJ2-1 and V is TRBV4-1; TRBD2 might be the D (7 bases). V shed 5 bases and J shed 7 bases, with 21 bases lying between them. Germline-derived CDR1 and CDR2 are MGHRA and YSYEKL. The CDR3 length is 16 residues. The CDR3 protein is CASSFTTGRRENEQFF. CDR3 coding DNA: TGCGCCAGCAGCTTTACCACAGGGAGGCGGGAGAATGAGCAGTTCTTC.

The CDR3 sequence: CASNQAGELFF. CDR3 DNA sequence: TGTGCCAGCAACCAGGCCGGGGAGCTGTTTTTT. The genes are TRBV2 and TRBJ2-2; D call uncertain. This CDR3 spans 11 amino acids. From germline, CDR1 is SNHLY and CDR2 FYNNEI. The V end lost 7 bases, the J end lost 6 bases, and 6 bases lay between the germline ends.

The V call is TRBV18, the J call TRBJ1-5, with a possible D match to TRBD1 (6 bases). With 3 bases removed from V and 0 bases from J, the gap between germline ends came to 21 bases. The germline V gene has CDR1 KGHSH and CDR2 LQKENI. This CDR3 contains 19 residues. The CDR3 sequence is CASSPTGRNPLYSNQPQHF. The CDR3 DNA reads TGTGCCAGCTCACCTACAGGGCGCAACCCCCTGTATAGCAATCAGCCCCAGCATTTT.

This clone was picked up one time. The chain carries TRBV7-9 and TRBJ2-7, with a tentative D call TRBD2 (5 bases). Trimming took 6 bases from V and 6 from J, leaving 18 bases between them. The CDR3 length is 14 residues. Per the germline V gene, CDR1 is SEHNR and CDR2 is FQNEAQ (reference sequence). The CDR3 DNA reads TGTGCCAGCAGGGTTACGGGAAACTTAGGCGAGCAGTACTTC. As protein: CASRVTGNLGEQYF.

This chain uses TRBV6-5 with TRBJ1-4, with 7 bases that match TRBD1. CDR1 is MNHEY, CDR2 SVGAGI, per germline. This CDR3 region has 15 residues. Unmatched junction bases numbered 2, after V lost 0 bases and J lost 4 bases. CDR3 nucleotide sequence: TGTGCCAGCAGTTACTCGAACAGGGGTAATGAAAAACTGTTTTTT. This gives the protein CASSYSNRGNEKLFF.

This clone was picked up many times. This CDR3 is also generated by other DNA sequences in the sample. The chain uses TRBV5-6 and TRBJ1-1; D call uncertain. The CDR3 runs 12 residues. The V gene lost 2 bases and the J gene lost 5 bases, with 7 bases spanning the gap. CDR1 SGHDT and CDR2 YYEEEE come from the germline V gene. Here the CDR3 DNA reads TGTGCCAGCAGCTTACGAGGGACTGAAGCTTTCTTT. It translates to CASSLRGTEAFF.

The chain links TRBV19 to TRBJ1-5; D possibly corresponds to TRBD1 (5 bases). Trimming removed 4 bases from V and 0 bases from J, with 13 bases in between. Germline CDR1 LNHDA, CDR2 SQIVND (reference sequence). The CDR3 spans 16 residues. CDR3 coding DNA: TGTGCCAGTAGTACGGGACGGGACTATAGCAATCAGCCCCAGCATTTT. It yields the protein CASSTGRDYSNQPQHF.

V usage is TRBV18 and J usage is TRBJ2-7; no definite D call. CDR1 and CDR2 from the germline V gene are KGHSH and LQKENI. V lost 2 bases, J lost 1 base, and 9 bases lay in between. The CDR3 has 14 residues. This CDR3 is CASSPTEPSYEQYF. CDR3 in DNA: TGTGCCAGCTCACCAACGGAGCCGTCCTACGAGCAGTACTTC.

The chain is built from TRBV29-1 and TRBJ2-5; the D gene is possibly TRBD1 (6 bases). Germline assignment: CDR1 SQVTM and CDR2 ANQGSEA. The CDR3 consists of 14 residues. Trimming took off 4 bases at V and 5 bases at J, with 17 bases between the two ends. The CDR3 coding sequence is TGCAGCGTTGCCGGACAGTCTTCGGCTGAGACCCAGTACTTC. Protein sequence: CSVAGQSSAETQYF.

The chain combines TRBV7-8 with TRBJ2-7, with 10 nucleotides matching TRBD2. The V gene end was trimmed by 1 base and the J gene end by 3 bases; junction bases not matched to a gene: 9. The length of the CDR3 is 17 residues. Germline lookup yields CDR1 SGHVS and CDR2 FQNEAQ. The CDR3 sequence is CASSLELAGEPVYEQYF. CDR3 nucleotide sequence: TGTGCCAGCAGCTTAGAGCTAGCGGGAGAGCCAGTCTACGAGCAGTACTTC.

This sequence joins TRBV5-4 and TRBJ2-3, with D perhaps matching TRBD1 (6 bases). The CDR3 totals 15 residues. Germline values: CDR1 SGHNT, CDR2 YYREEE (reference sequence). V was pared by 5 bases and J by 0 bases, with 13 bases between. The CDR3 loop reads CASRTGQSSTDTQYF. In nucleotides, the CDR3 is TGTGCCAGCAGGACAGGACAGAGTAGCACAGATACGCAGTATTTT. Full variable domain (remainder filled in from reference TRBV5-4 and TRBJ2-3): ETGVTQSPTHLIKTRGQQVTLRCSSQSGHNTVSWYQQALGQGPQFIFQYYREEENGRGNFPPRFSGLQFPNYSSELNVNALELDDSALYLCASRTGQSSTDTQYFGPGTRLTVL.

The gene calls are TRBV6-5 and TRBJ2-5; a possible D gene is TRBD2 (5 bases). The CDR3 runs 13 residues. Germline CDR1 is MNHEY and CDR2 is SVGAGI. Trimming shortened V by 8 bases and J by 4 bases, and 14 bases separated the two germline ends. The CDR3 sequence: CASARGWGETQYF. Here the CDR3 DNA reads TGTGCCAGCGCCCGAGGGTGGGGAGAGACCCAGTACTTC.

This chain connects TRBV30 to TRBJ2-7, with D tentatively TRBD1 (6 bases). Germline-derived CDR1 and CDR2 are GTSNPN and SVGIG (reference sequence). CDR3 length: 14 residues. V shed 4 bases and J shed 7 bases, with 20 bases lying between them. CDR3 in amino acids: CAWTAWGQGREQYF. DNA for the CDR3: TGTGCCTGGACCGCCTGGGGCCAGGGGCGAGAGCAGTACTTC.

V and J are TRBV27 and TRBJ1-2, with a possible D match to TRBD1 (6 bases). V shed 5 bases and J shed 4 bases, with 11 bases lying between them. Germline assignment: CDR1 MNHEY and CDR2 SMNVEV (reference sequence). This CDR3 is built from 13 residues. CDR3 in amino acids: CASSPTGSYGYTF. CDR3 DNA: TGTGCCAGCAGTCCAACAGGGTCCTATGGCTACACCTTC.

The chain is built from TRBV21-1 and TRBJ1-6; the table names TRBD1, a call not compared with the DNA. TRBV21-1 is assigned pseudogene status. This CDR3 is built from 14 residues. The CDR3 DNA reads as TGTGCCAGCATCAACGGACAAGGGTATTCACCCCTCCACTTT. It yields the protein CASINGQGYSPLHF.